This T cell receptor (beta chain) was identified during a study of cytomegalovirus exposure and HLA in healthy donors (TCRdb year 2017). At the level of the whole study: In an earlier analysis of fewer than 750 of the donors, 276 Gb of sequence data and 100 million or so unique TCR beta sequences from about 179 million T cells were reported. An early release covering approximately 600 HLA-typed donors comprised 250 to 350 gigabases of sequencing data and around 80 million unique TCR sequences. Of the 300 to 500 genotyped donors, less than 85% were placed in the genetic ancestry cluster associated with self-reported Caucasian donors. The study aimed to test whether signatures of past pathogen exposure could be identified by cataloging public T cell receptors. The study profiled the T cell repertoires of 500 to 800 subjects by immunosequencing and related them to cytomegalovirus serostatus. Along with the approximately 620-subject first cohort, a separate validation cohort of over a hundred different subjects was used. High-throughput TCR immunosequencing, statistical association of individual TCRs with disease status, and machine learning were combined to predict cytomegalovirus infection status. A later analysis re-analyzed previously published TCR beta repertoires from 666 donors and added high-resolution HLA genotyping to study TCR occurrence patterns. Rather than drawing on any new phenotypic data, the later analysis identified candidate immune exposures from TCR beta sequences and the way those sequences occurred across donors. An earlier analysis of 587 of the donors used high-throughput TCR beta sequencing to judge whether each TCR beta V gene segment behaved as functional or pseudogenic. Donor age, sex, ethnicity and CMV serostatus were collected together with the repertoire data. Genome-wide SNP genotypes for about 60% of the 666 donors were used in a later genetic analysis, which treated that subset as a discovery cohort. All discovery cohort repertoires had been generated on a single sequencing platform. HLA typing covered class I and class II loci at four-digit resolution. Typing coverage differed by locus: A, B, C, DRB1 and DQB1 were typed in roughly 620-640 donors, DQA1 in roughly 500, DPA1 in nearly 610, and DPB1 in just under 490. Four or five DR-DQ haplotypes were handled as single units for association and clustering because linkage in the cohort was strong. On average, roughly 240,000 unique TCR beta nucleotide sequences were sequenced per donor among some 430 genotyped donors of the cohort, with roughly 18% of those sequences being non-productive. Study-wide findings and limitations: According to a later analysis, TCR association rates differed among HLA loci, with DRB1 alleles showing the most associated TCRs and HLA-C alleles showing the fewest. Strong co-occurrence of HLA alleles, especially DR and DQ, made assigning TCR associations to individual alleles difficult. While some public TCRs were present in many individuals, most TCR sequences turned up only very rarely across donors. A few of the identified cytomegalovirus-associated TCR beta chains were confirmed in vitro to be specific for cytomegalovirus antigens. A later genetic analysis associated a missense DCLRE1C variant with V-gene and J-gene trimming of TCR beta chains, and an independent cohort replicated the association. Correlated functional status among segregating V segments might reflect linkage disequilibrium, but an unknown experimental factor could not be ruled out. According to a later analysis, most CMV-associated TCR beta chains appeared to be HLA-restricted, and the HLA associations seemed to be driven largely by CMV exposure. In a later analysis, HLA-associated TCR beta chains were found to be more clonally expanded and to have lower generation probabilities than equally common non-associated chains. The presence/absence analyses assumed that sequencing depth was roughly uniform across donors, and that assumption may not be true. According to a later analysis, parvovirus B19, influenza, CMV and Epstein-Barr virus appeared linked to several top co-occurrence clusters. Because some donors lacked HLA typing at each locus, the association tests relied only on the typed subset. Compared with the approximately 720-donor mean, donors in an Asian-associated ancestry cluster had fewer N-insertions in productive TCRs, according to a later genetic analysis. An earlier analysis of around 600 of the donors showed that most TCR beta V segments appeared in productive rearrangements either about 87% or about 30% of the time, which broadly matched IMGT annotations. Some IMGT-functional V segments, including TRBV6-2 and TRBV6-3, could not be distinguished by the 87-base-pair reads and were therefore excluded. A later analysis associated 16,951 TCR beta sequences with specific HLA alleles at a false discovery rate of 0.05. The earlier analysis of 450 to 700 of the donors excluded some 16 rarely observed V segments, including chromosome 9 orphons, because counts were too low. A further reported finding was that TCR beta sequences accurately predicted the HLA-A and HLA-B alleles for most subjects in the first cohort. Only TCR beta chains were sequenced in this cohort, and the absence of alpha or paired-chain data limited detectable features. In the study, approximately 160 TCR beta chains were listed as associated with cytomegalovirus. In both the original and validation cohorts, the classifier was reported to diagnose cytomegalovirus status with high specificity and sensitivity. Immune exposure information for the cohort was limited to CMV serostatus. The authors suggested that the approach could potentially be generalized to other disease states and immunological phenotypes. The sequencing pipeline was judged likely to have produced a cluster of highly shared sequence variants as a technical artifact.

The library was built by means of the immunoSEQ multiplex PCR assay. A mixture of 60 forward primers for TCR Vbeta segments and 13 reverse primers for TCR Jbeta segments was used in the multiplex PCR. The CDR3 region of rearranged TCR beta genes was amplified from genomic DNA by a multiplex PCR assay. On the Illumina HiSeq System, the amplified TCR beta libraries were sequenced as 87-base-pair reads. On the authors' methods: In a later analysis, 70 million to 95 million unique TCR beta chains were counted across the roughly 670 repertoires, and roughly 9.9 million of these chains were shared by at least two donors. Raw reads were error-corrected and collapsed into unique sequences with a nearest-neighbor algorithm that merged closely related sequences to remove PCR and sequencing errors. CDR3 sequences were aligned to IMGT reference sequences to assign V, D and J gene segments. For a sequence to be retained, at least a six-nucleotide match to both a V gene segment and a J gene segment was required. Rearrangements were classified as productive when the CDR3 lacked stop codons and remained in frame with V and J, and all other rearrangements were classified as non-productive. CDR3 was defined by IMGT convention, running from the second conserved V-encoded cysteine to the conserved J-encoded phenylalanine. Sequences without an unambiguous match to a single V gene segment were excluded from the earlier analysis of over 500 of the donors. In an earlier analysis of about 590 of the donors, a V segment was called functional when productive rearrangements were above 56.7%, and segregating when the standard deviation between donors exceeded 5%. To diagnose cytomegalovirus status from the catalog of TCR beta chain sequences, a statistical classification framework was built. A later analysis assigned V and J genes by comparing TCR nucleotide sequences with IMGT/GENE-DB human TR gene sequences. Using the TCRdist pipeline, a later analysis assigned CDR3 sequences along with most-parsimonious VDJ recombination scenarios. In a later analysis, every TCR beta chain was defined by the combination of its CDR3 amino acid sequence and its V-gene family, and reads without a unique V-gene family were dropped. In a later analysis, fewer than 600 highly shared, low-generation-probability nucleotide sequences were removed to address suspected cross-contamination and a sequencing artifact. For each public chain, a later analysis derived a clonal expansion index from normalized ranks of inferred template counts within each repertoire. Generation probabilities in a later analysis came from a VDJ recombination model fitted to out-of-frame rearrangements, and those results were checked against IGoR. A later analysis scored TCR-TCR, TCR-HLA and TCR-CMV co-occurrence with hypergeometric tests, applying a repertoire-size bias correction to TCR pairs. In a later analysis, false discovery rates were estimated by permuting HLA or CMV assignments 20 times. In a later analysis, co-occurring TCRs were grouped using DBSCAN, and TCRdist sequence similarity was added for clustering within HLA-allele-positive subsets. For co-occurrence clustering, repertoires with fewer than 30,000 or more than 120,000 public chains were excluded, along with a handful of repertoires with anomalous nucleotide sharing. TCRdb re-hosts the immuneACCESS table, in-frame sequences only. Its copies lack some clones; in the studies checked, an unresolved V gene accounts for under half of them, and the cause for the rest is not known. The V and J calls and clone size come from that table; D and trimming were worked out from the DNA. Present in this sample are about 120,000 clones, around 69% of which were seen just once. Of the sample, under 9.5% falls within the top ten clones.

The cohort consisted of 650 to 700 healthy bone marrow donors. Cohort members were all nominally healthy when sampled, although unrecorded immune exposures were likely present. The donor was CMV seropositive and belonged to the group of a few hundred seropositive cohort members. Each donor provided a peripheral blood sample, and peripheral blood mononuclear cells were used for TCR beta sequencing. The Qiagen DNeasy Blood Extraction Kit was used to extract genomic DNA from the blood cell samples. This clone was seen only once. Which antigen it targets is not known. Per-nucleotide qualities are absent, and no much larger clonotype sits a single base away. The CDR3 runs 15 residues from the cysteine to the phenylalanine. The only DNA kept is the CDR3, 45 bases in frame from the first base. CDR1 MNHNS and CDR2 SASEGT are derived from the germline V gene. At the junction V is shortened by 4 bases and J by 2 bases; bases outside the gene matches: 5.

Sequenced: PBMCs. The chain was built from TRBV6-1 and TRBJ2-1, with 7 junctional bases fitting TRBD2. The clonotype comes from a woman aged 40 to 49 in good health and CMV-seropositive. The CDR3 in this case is CASSGLASTYNEQFF. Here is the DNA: TGTGCCAGCAGTGGACTAGCCTCAACCTACAATGAGCAGTTCTTC.